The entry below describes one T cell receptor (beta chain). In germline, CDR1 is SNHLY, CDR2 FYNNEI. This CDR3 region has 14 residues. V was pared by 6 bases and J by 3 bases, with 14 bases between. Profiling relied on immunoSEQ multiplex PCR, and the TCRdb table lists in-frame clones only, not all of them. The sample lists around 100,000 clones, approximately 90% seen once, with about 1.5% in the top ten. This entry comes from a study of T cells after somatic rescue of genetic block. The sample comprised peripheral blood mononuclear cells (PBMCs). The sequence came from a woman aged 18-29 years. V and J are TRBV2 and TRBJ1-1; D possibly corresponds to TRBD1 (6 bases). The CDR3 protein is CASRVTGTYTEAFF. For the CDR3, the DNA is TGTGCCAGCAGGGTCACAGGGACATACACTGAAGCTTTCTTT.